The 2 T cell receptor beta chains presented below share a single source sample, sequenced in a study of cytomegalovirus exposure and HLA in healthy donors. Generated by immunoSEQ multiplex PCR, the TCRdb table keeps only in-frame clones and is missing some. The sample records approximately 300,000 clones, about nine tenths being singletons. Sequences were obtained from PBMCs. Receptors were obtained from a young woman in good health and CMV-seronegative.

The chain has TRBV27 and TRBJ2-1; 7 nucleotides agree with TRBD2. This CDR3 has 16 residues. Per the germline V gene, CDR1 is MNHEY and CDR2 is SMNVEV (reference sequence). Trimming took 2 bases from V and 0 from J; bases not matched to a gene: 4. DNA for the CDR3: TGTGCCAGCAGTTTAATCAGCGGGATCTCCTACAATGAGCAGTTCTTC. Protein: CASSLISGISYNEQFF.

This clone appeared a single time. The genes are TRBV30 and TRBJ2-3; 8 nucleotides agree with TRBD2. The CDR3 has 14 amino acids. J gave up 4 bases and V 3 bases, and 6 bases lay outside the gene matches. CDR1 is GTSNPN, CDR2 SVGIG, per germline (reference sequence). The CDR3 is CAWSSAREADTQYF. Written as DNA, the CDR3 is TGTGCCTGGAGCAGCGCGCGGGAGGCAGATACGCAGTATTTT.